The clone carrying this T cell receptor beta chain was seen more than once but under ten times. No antigen is known for it. These data come from a study of regulatory and conventional T cells in RAG deficiency. The sorted conventional CD4+ T cells were CD25-low and CD127-high, with genomic DNA sequenced. Assay used: immunoSEQ multiplex PCR; TCRdb lists only in-frame clones, some missing. The repertoire holds 40,000 to 55,000 clones, with 70% to 90% as singletons. V lost 5 bases and J lost 2, with 13 bases in between. CDR3 length equals 15 residues. CDR1 LGHNT and CDR2 FRNRAP come from the germline V gene. Whole-study findings and limits: RAG-deficient patients showed markedly lower Shannon entropy and higher Simpson indices than control T-cell subsets. In Omenn syndrome, Treg and Tconv repertoires overlapped >85%. In Omenn syndrome, sorted "Tregs" may be peripherally activated cells. Treg unique TCR beta sequences were approximately 100-fold fewer in Omenn syndrome and CID/AS patients than controls.

The same sample was also used in a study of regulatory T cells. That paper adds: Primers: 52 TRBV forward and 13 TRBJ reverse.

The chain is built from TRBV12-5 and TRBJ1-3; D not resolved. This receptor was obtained from a human donor in good health. Sequences were obtained from CD4+ effector T cells sorted from blood. CDR3 protein: CASGLRQVAGNTIYF. CDR3 DNA: TGTGCTAGTGGTCTACGCCAGGTGGCTGGAAACACCATATATTTT. Looking up the rest from reference TRBV12-5 and TRBJ1-3 gives the full variable domain: DARVTQTPRHKVTEMGQEVTMRCQPILGHNTVFWYRQTMMQGLELLAYFRNRAPLDDSGMPKDRFSAEMPDATLATLKIQPSEPRDSAVYFCASGLRQVAGNTIYFGEGSWLTVV.